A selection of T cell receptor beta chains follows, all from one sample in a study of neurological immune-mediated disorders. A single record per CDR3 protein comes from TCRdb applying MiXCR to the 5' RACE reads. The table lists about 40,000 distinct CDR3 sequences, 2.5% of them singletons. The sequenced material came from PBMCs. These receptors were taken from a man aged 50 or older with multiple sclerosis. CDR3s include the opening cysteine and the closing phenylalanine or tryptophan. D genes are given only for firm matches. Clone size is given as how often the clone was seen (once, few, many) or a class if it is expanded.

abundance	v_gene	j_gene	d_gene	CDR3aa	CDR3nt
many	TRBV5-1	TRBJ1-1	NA	CASSLTQNTEAFF	TGCGCCAGCAGCTTGACACAGAACACTGAAGCTTTCTTT
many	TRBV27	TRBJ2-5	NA	CASSLSKAETQYF	TGTGCCAGCAGTTTATCGAAAGCAGAGACCCAGTACTTC
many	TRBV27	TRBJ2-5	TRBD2	CASSPRGLAGLETQYF	TGTGCCAGCAGCCCCCGAGGACTAGCGGGACTAGAGACCCAGTACTTC
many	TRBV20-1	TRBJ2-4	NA	CSASGGHLAKNIQYF	TGCAGTGCTAGCGGAGGACACCTAGCCAAAAACATTCAGTACTTC
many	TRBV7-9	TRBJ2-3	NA	CASSFSPSTDTQYF	TGTGCCAGCAGCTTTAGTCCTAGCACAGATACGCAGTATTTT
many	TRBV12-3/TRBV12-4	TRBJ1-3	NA	CASSLAPSAWGSGNTIYF	TGTGCCAGCAGTTTAGCCCCAAGCGCGTGGGGCTCTGGAAACACCATATATTTT
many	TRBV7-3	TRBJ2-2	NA	CASSLTPPGAGTGELFF	TGTGCCAGCAGCTTAACTCCCCCGGGGGCCGGAACCGGGGAGCTGTTTTTT
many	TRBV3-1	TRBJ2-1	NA	CASSQDSWAEQFF	TGTGCCAGCAGCCAAGATAGCTGGGCTGAGCAGTTCTTC
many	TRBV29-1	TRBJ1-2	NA	CSVEELRRAGFDYGYTF	TGCAGCGTTGAAGAATTGCGGAGGGCAGGCTTTGATTATGGCTACACCTTC
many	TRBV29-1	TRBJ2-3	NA	CSVETSTDTQYF	TGCAGCGTTGAGACTAGCACAGATACGCAGTATTTT
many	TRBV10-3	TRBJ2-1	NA	CAISEGWGEQFF	TGTGCCATCAGTGAGGGGTGGGGTGAGCAGTTCTTC
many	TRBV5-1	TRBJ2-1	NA	CASSLVAGALSSYNEQFF	TGCGCCAGCAGCTTGGTGGCAGGAGCTCTTAGCTCCTACAATGAGCAGTTCTTC
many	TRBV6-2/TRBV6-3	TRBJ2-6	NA	CASTYSHSGANVLTF	TGTGCCAGCACCTACTCCCATTCTGGGGCCAACGTCCTGACTTTC
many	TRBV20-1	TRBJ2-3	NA	CSAPPESTDTQYF	TGCAGTGCGCCACCAGAAAGCACAGATACGCAGTATTTT
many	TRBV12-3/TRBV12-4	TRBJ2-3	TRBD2	CASSFFPAGRTDTQYF	TGTGCCAGCAGTTTTTTTCCAGCGGGGCGCACAGATACGCAGTATTTT
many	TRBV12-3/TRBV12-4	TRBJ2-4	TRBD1	CASSIMGQQNIQYF	TGTGCCAGCAGTATCATGGGACAGCAAAACATTCAGTACTTC
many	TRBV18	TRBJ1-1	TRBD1	CASSRTGTGGTEAFF	TGTGCCAGCTCACGAACCGGGACAGGGGGCACTGAAGCTTTCTTT
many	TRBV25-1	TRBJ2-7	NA	CASSELRRTPYEQYF	TGTGCCAGCAGTGAATTACGCAGGACCCCCTACGAGCAGTACTTC